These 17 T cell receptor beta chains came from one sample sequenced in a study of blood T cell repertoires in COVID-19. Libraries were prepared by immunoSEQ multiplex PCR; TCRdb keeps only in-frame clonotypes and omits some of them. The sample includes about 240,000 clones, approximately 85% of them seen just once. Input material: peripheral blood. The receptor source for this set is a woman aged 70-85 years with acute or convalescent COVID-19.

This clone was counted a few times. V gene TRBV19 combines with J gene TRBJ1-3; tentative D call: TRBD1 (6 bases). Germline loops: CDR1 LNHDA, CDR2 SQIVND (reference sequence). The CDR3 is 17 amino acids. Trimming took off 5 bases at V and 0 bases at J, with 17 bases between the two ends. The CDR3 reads CASSGVRGTLSGNTIYF. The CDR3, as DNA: TGTGCCAGTAGTGGAGTAAGAGGGACACTCTCTGGAAACACCATATATTTT. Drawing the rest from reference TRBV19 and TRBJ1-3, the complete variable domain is DGGITQSPKYLFRKEGQNVTLSCEQNLNHDAMYWYRQDPGQGLRLIYYSQIVNDFQKGDIAEGYSVSREKKESFPLTVTSAQKNPTAFYLCASSGVRGTLSGNTIYFGEGSWLTVV.

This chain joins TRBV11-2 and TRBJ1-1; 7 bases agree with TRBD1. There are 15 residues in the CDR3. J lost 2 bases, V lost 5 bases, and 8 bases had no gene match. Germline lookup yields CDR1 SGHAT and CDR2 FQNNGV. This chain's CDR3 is CASSARQGHNTEAFF. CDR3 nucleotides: TGTGCCAGCAGCGCCCGACAGGGCCACAACACTGAAGCTTTCTTT.

The CDR3 DNA is TGTGCCAGCAGCCTTGACAGATACAATCAGCCCCAGCATTTT. Translating it yields CASSLDRYNQPQHF. The chain combines TRBV7-2 with TRBJ1-5; possible D gene TRBD1, 5 bases. The CDR3 totals 14 residues. Germline V gives CDR1 SGHTA, CDR2 FQGNSA. V lost 5 bases and J lost 3, with 11 bases in between.

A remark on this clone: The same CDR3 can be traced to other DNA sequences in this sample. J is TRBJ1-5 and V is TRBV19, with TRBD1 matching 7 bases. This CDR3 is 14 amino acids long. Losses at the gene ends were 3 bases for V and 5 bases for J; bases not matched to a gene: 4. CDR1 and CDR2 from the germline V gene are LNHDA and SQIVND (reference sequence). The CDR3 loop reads CASSMEGAYQPQHF. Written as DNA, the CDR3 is TGTGCCAGTAGTATGGAGGGGGCGTATCAGCCCCAGCATTTT.

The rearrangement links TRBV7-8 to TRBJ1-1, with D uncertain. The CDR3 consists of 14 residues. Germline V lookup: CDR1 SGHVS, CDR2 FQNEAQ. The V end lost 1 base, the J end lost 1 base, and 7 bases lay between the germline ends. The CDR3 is CASSLVAGNTEAFF. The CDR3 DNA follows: TGTGCCAGCAGCTTAGTTGCGGGGAACACTGAAGCTTTCTTT.

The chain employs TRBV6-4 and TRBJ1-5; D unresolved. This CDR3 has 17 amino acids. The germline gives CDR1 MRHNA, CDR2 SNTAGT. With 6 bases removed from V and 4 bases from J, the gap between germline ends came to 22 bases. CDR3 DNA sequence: TGTGCCAGCAGCCACATTATTCGGAGGGCCGCTAATCAGCCCCAGCATTTT. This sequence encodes CASSHIIRRAANQPQHF.

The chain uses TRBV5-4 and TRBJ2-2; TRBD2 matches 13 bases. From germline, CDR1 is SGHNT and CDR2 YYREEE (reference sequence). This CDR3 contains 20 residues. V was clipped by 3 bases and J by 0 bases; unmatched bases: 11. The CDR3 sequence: CASSYSTSGGATPNTGELFF. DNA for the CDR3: TGTGCCAGCAGCTACTCAACTAGCGGGGGGGCAACCCCGAACACCGGGGAGCTGTTTTTT.

The CDR3 spells CASSPPKGRGTEAFF. For the CDR3, the DNA is TGTGCCAGCTCACCACCGAAGGGGCGGGGGACTGAAGCTTTCTTT. This chain connects TRBV18 to TRBJ1-1, with a weak D call TRBD1 (5 bases). Between the trimmed V and J ends, which lost 0 bases and 5 bases, there was a span of 13 bases. Germline V gene data show CDR1 as KGHSH and CDR2 as LQKENI. This CDR3 contains 15 residues.

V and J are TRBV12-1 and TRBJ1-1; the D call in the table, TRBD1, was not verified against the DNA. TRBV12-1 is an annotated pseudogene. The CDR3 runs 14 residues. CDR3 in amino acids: CASSLTGGITEAFF. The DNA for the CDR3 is TGTGCCAGCAGCTTGACAGGGGGCATCACTGAAGCTTTCTTT.

The CDR3 sequence is CASSWTGDFEAFF. The DNA for the CDR3 is TGCGCCAGCAGCTGGACAGGGGATTTTGAAGCTTTCTTT. This chain links TRBV5-1 with TRBJ1-1; 9 bases map to TRBD1. The CDR3 totals 13 residues. Trimming at V came to 3 bases and at J to 7 bases, leaving 4 bases not matched to a gene. Germline V CDR1 and CDR2: SGHRS, YFSETQ.

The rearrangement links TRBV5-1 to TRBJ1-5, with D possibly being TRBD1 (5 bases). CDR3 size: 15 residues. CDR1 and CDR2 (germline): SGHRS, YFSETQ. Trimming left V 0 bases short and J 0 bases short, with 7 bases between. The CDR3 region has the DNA TGCGCCAGCAGCTTGGGACAGTTTAGCAATCAGCCCCAGCATTTT. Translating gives CASSLGQFSNQPQHF.

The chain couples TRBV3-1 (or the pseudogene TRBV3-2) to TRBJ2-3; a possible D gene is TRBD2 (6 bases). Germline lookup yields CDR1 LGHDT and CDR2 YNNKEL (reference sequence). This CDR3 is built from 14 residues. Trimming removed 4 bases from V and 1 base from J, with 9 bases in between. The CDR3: CASSPGGGTDTQYF. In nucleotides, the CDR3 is TGTGCCAGCAGCCCCGGAGGGGGCACAGATACGCAGTATTTT.

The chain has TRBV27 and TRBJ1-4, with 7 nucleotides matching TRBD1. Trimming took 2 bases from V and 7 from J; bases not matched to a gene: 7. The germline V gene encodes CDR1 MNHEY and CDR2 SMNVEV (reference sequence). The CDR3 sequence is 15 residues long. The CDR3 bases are TGTGCCAGCAGTTTAAGGAGGGGGCGCTTTGAAAAACTGTTTTTT. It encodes CASSLRRGRFEKLFF.

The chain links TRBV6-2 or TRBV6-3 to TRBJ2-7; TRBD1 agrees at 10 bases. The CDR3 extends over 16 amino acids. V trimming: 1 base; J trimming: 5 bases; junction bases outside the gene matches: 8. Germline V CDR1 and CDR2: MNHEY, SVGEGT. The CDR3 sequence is CASSYLSGTGENEQYF. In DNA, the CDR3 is TGTGCCAGCAGTTACTTATCCGGGACAGGGGAGAACGAGCAGTACTTC.

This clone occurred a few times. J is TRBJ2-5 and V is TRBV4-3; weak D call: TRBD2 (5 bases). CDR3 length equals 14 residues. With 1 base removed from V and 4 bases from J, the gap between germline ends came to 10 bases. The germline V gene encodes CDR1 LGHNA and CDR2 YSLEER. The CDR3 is CASSQGLGGETQYF. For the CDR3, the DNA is TGCGCCAGCAGCCAAGGCCTAGGAGGAGAGACCCAGTACTTC.

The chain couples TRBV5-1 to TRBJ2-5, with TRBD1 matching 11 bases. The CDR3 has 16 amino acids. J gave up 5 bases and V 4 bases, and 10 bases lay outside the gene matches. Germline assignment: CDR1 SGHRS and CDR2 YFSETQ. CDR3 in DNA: TGCGCCAGCAGCATTTCGGACAGGGGGCCGGAGGAGACCCAGTACTTC. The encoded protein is CASSISDRGPEETQYF.

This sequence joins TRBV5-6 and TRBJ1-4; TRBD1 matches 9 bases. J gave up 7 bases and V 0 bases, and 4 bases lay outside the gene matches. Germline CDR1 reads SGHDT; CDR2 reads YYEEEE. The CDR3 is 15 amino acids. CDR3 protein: CASSLETGGTEKLFF. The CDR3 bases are TGTGCCAGCAGCTTGGAGACAGGGGGGACTGAAAAACTGTTTTTT.